This entry lists 10 T cell receptor beta chains sequenced from one sample in a study of T cells in Graves' hyperthyroidism and ophthalmopathy. TCR beta CDR3 sequences were amplified from RNA transcripts. First-round RT-PCR targeting the TCR CDR3 was performed with the HTBI primer set. TCRdb itself ran the multiplex PCR reads through MiXCR, one entry per CDR3 protein. The sample holds more than 500,000 distinct CDR3 sequences; around 16% are singletons and the top ten take roughly 29%. The sequencing input was blood. The receptors derive from a woman in her 30s with Graves' ophthalmopathy.

In the case of this clonotype: The conserved final phenylalanine or tryptophan is absent from the CDR3, which likely points to a read error. CDR3 residues: CASRGQETQYS. DNA of the CDR3: TGTGCCAGCAGGGGCCAAGAGACCCAGTACTCC. This rearrangement joins TRBV28 to TRBJ2-5, with D unresolved. The CDR3 loop spans 11 amino acids. V lost 6 bases and J 1 base, leaving 3 bases between the germline ends. Germline lookup yields CDR1 MDHEN and CDR2 SYDVKM.

Details on this clonotype: This may be a read error: a much more frequent sequence differs by one nucleotide. The chain links TRBV7-2 to TRBJ1-3; D unclear. The CDR3 sequence is 15 residues long. Per the germline V gene, CDR1 is SGHTA and CDR2 is FQGNSA. The CDR3 protein is CAGSLARRSGNTIYF. CDR3 DNA sequence: TGTGCCGGCAGCTTAGCGAGGCGCTCTGGAAACACCATATATTTT.

The CDR3 here is CASSENGDSFLPPQHF. CDR3 bases: TGTGCCAGCAGTGAAAATGGGGACTCTTTCTTGCCGCCCCAGCATTTT. The chain recombines TRBV25-1 with TRBJ1-5, with a possible D match to TRBD1 (5 bases). The ends were cut back, 2 bases at V and 9 bases at J, with 20 bases in the middle. Germline CDR1 reads MGHDK; CDR2 reads SYGVNS. This CDR3 has 16 amino acids.

This clonotype was seen a few times. The V and J genes are TRBV7-8 and TRBJ1-4; weak D call: TRBD1 (6 bases). The CDR3 consists of 18 residues. V dropped 2 bases and J dropped 0 bases, with 16 bases sitting between them. CDR1 and CDR2 (germline): SGHVS, FQNEAQ. The CDR3 nucleotides read TGTGCCAGCAGCTTAAAGGGGGGGGTTATAGCAACTAATGAAAAACTGTTTTTT. Protein product: CASSLKGGVIATNEKLFF. Full variable domain (rest looked up from reference TRBV7-8 and TRBJ1-4): GAGVSQSPRYKVAKRGQDVALRCDPISGHVSLFWYQQALGQGPEFLTYFQNEAQLDKSGLPSDRFFAERPEGSVSTLKIQRTQQEDSAVYLCASSLKGGVIATNEKLFFGSGTQLSVL.

This clonotype was detected a few times. The V call is TRBV20-1, the J call TRBJ2-3, with D maybe TRBD2 (5 bases). This CDR3 spans 14 amino acids. Germline CDR1 DFQATT, CDR2 SNEGSKA (reference sequence). With 5 bases removed from V and 2 bases from J, the gap between germline ends came to 14 bases. The CDR3 sequence is CSAPRGLDTDTQYF. For the CDR3, the DNA is TGCAGTGCTCCCCGGGGTCTAGACACAGATACGCAGTATTTT.

This clonotype appeared many times. The chain uses TRBV18 and TRBJ2-5; D might be TRBD1 or TRBD2, each matching 6 bases. The length of the CDR3 is 14 residues. Germline CDR1 KGHSH, CDR2 LQKENI. The V and J ends lost 2 bases and 5 bases respectively, with 12 bases between them. The CDR3 spells CASSPGTGRETQYF. As DNA, the CDR3 is TGTGCCAGCTCACCAGGTACAGGGAGGGAGACCCAGTACTTC. Variable domain in full (rest from reference TRBV18 and TRBJ2-5): NAGVMQNPRHLVRRRGQEARLRCSPMKGHSHVYWYRQLPEEGLKFMVYLQKENIIDESGMPKERFSAEFPKEGPSILRIQQVVRGDSAAYFCASSPGTGRETQYFGPGTRLLVL.

CDR3 DNA sequence: TGTGCCAGCTCACCAAGGGGGAATTCACCCCTCCACTTT. Translated: CASSPRGNSPLHF. V and J are TRBV18 and TRBJ1-6, with a tentative D call TRBD1 (6 bases). V shed 2 bases and J shed 7 bases, with 6 bases lying between them. Germline CDR1 and CDR2: KGHSH and LQKENI. The CDR3 contains 13 residues.

In its sample, this clonotype was seen a few times. This chain links TRBV7-9 with TRBJ2-7, with D perhaps matching TRBD2 (6 bases). Trimming took 4 bases from V and 5 from J, leaving 6 bases between them. Germline V gene sequence: CDR1 SEHNR, CDR2 FQNEAQ (reference sequence). The CDR3 is 11 residues long. In DNA form, the CDR3 reads TGTGCCAGCAGCTGGACTAACGAGCAGTACTTC. Translating it yields CASSWTNEQYF.

V and J are TRBV28 and TRBJ2-7; D might be TRBD2 (6 bases). V was clipped by 5 bases and J by 4 bases, with 18 bases between them. Looked up from germline, CDR1 is MDHEN and CDR2 is SYDVKM. The CDR3 spans 15 residues. CDR3 sequence reads: CASSEETGRRYEQYF. CDR3 coding DNA: TGTGCCAGCAGTGAGGAAACCGGGAGAAGGTACGAGCAGTACTTC.

This clonotype was counted many times. The rearrangement uses TRBV6-2 or TRBV6-3 and TRBJ2-1; the D is unclear. Germline V gene lookup returns CDR1 MNHEY and CDR2 SVGEGT. With 0 bases removed from V and 3 bases from J, the gap between germline ends came to 6 bases. The length of the CDR3 is 14 residues. In DNA form, the CDR3 reads TGTGCCAGCAGTTACTCGGACGACTACAATGAGCAGTTCTTC. Translated, it gives CASSYSDDYNEQFF.